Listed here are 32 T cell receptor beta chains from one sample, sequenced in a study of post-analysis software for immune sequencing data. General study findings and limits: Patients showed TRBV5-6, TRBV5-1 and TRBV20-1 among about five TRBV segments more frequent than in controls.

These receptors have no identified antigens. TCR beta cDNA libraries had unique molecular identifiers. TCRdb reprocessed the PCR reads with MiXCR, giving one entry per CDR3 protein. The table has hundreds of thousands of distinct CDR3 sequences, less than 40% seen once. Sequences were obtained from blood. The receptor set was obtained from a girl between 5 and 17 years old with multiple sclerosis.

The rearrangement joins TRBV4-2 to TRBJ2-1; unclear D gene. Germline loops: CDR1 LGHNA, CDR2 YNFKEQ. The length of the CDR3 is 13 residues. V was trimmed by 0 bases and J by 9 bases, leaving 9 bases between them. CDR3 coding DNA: TGTGCCAGCAGCCAAGAACCCTTCGGTGAGCAGTTCTTC. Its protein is CASSQEPFGEQFF.

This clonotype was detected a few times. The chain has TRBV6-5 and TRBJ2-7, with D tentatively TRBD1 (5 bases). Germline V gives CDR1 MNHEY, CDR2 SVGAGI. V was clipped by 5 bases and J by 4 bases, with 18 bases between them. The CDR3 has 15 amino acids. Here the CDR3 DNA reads TGTGCCAGCAGTGCCACTCTTGGGGCCCTGTACGAGCAGTACTTC. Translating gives CASSATLGALYEQYF.

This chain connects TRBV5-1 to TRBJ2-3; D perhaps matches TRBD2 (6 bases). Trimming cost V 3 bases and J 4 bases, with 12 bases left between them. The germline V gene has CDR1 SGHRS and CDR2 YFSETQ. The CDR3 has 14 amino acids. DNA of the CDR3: TGCGCCAGCAGCTCTGGAGGGGTATCAGATACGCAGTATTTT. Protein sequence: CASSSGGVSDTQYF.

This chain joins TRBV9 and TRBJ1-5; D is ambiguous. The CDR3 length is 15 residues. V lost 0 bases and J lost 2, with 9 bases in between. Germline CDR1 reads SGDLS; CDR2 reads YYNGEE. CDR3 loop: CASSVGPMGNQPQHF. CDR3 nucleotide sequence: TGTGCCAGCAGCGTAGGACCGATGGGCAATCAGCCCCAGCATTTT.

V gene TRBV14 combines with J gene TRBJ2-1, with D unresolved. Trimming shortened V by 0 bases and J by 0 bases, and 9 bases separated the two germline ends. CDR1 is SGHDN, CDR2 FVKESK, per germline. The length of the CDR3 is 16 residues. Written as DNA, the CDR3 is TGTGCCAGCAGCCAAGATATGTTGAGCTCCTACAATGAGCAGTTCTTC. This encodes CASSQDMLSSYNEQFF.

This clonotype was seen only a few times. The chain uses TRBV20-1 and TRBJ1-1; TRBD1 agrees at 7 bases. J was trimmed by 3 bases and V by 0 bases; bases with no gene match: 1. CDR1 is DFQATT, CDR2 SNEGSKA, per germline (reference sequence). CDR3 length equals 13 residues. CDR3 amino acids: CSARDQGDTEAFF. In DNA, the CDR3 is TGCAGTGCTAGAGATCAGGGGGACACTGAAGCTTTCTTT.

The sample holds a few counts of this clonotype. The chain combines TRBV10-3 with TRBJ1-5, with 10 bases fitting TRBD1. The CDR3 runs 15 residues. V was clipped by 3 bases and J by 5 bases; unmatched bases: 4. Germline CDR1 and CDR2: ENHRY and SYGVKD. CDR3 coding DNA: TGTGCCATCAGTGACTCGGACAGGGGGTATCAGCCCCAGCATTTT. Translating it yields CAISDSDRGYQPQHF.

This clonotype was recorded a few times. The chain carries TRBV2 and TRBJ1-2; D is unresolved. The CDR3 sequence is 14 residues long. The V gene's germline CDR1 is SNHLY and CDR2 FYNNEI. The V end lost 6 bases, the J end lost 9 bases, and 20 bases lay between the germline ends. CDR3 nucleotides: TGTGCCAGCAGCGCTCGAAGGGTTGGGGAAAGCTACACCTTC. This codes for CASSARRVGESYTF.

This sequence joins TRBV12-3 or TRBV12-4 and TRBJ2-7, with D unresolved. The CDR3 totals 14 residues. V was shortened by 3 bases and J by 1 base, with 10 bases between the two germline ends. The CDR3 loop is CASSFGEASYEQYF. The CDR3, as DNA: TGTGCCAGCAGTTTCGGCGAGGCATCCTACGAGCAGTACTTC.

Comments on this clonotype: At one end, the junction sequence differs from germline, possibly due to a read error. The CDR3 DNA reads as TGTGCCAGCAGATTAGCGGGGGGCCAAGAGGCCCAGTACTTC. Its translation: CASRLAGGQEAQYF. The rearrangement uses TRBV12-3 or TRBV12-4 and TRBJ2-7; 10 bases agree with TRBD2. The CDR3 contains 14 residues.

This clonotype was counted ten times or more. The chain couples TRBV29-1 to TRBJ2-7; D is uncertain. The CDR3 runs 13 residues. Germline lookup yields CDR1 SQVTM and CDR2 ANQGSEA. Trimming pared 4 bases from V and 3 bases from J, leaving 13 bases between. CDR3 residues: CSVGQQTGYEQYF. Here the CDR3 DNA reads TGCAGCGTTGGGCAGCAGACGGGCTACGAGCAGTACTTC.

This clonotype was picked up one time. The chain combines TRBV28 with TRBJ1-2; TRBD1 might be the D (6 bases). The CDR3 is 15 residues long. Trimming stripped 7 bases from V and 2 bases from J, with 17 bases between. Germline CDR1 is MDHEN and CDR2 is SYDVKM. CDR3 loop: CASIRPGGGNYGYTF. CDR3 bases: TGTGCCAGCATCAGACCGGGGGGGGGCAACTATGGCTACACCTTC.

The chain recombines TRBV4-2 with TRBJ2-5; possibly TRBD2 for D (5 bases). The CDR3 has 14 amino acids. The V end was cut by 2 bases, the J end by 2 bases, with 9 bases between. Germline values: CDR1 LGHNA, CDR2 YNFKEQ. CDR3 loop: CASSQLGVQETQYF. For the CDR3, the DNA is TGTGCCAGCAGCCAACTGGGAGTTCAAGAGACCCAGTACTTC.

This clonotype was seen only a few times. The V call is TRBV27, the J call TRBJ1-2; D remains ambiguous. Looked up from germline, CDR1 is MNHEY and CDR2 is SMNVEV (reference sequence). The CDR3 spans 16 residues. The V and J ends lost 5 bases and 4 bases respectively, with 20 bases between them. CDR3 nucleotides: TGTGCCAGCAGTCTCCGTCTGCAGGTCCAAGGCTATGGCTACACCTTC. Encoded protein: CASSLRLQVQGYGYTF.

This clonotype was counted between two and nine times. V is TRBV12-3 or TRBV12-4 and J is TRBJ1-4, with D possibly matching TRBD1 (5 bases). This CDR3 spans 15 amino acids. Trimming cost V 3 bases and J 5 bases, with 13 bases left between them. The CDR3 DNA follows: TGTGCCAGCAGTTTGGCTGGGTGGGGGAATGAAAAACTGTTTTTT. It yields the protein CASSLAGWGNEKLFF.

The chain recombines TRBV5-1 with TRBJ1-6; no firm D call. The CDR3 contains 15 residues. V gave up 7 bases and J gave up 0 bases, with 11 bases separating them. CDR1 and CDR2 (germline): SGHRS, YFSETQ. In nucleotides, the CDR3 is TGCGCCAGCCGTCAACTATCCTCCTATAATTCACCCCTCCACTTT. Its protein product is CASRQLSSYNSPLHF.

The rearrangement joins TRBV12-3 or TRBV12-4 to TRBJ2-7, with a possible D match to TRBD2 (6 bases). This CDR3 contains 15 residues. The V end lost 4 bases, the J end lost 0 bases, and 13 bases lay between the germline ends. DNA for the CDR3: TGTGCCAGCAGTTCTCAACGGGGGAGCTCCTACGAGCAGTACTTC. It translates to CASSSQRGSSYEQYF.

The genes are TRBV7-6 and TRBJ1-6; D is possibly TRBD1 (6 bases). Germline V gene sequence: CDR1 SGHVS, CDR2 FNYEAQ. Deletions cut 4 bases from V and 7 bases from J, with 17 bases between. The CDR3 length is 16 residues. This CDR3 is CASSSRSGAGNSPLHF. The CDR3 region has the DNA TGTGCCAGCAGCTCCCGATCGGGGGCAGGAAATTCACCCCTCCACTTT. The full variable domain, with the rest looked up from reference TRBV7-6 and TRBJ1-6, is GAGVSQSPRYKVTKRGQDVALRCDPISGHVSLYWYRQALGQGPEFLTYFNYEAQQDKSGLPNDRFSAERPEGSISTLTIQRTEQRDSAMYRCASSSRSGAGNSPLHFGNGTRLTVT.

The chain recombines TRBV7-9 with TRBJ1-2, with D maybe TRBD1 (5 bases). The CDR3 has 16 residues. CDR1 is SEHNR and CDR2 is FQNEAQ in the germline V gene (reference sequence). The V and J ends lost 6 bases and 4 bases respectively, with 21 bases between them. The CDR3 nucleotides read TGTGCCAGCAGTTTCGCCGACAGCCCAACCCGCTATGGCTACACCTTC. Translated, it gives CASSFADSPTRYGYTF.

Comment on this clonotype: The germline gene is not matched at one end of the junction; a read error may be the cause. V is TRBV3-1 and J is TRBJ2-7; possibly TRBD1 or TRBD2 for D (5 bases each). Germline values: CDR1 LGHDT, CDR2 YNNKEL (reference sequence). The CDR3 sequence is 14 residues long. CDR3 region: CASNQEGTVYEQYF. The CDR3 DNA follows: TGTGCCAGCAACCAAGAAGGGACCGTATACGAGCAGTACTTC.

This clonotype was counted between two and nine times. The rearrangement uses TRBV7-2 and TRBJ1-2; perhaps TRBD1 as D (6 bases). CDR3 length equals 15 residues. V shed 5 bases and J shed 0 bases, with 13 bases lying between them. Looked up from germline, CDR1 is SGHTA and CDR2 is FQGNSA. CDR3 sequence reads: CASSLRTATNYGYTF. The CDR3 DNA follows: TGTGCCAGCAGCCTCCGGACAGCTACTAACTATGGCTACACCTTC.

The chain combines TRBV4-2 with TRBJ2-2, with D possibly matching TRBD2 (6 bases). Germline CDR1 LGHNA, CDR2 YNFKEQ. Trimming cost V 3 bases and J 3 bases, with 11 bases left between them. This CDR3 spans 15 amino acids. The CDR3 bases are TGTGCCAGCAGCCACCCCGGGAGACACACCGGGGAGCTGTTTTTT. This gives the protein CASSHPGRHTGELFF.

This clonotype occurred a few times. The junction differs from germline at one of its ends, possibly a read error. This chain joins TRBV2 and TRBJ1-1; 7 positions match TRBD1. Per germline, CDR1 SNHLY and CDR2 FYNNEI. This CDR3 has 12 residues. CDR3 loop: CASSTGVTEVFF. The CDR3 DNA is TGTGCCAGCAGCACAGGGGTCACTGAAGTTTTCTTT.

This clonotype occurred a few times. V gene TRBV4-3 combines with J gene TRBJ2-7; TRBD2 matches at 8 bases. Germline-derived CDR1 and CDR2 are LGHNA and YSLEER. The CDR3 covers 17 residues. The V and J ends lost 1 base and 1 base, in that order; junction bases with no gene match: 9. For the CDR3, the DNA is TGCGCCAGCAGCCAAGTGATCGGGGGGGGCTTGTCCTACGAGCAGTACTTC. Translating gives CASSQVIGGGLSYEQYF.

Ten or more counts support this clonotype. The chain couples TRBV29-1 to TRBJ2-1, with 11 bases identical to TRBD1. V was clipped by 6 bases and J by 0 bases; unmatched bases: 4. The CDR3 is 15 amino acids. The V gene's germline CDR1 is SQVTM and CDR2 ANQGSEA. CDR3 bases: TGCAGCGTGGACAGGGGGCCCAGCTCCTACAATGAGCAGTTCTTC. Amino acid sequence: CSVDRGPSSYNEQFF.

The CDR3 coding sequence is TGTGCCAGCAGTTTAGCCCAGGGAGCACCCCTCCACTTT. This translates into CASSLAQGAPLHF. The V call is TRBV12-3 or TRBV12-4, the J call TRBJ1-6; tentatively, D is TRBD1 (5 bases). The CDR3 is 13 amino acids. The V gene lost 0 bases and the J gene lost 11 bases, with 8 bases spanning the gap.

Written as DNA, the CDR3 is TGTGCCAGCAGCCAAGAATGGGCTAGCGGGGGCACAGATACGCAGTATTTT. It encodes CASSQEWASGGTDTQYF. This chain joins TRBV4-2 and TRBJ2-3; 9 bases are a match to TRBD2. The V gene end was trimmed by 0 bases and the J gene end by 1 base; junction bases not matched to a gene: 5. The CDR3 loop spans 17 amino acids. In germline, CDR1 is LGHNA, CDR2 YNFKEQ.

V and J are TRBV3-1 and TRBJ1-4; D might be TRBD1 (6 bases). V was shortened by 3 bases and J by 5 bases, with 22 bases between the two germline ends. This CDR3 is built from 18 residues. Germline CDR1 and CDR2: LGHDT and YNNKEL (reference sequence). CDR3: CASSHTWGGTILNEKLFF. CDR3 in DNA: TGTGCCAGCAGCCACACTTGGGGGGGCACAATACTAAATGAAAAACTGTTTTTT.

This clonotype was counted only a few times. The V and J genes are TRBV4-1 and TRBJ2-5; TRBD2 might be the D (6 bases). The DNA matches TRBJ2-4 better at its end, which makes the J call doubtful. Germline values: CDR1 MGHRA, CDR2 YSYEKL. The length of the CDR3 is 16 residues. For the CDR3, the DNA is TGCGCCAGCAGCCCGTTCCCGGGCGGGGTCAAAAACATTCAGTACTTC. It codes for CASSPFPGGVKNIQYF.

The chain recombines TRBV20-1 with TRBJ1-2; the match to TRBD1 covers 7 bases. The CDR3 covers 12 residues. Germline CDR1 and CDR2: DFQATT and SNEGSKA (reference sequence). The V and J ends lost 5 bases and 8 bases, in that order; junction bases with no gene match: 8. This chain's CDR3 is CSAEDRVEGYTF. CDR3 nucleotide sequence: TGCAGTGCTGAAGACAGGGTAGAAGGCTACACCTTC.

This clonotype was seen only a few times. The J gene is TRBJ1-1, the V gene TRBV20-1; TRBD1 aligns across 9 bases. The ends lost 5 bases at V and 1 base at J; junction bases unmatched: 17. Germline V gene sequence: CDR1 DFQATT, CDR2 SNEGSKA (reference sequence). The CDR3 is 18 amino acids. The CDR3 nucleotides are TGCAGTGCTCCATCCATCCCGGGACAGGGCTACGGGAACACTGAAGCTTTCTTT. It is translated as CSAPSIPGQGYGNTEAFF.

The CDR3 spells CASSLKGAPDGYTF. DNA for the CDR3: TGTGCCAGCAGCTTAAAGGGGGCGCCAGATGGCTACACCTTC. The genes are TRBV7-6 and TRBJ1-2, with TRBD1 identical over 7 bases. Germline CDR1 SGHVS, CDR2 FNYEAQ. V was pared by 2 bases and J by 6 bases, with 6 bases of the junction left unmatched. The CDR3 is 14 amino acids.